Included here is one T cell receptor beta chain sequence, with context. Only in-frame clones appear in the TCRdb table, and some are missing; sequencing was by immunoSEQ multiplex PCR. The sample yields approximately 25,000 clones, around 86% seen once. The J segment lost 2 bases and the V segment lost 1 base, leaving 12 bases of the junction unmatched. Germline values: CDR1 LNHNV, CDR2 YYDKDF (reference sequence). This CDR3 is built from 19 residues. These data originate in a study of OX40 agonist ivuxolimab in advanced cancers. This clonotype was obtained from an adult with an advanced solid tumor such as melanoma, head and neck, liver or kidney cancer. The V call is TRBV15, the J call TRBJ2-3; 10 bases agree with TRBD2. Sample: CD4+ or CD8+ T cells sorted from blood, taken in a trial of the OX40 agonist ivuxolimab. DNA of the CDR3: TGTGCCACCAGCAGAGTCCCAGCGGGGGGGCTCTCTAACACAGATACGCAGTATTTT. Translating gives CATSRVPAGGLSNTDTQYF. The full variable domain, its missing parts supplied by reference TRBV15 and TRBJ2-3, is DAMVIQNPRYQVTQFGKPVTLSCSQTLNHNVMYWYQQKSSQAPKLLFHYYDKDFNNEADTPDNFQSRRPNTSFCFLDIRSPGLGDTAMYLCATSRVPAGGLSNTDTQYFGPGTRLTVL.